The sequence of this TCR beta chain was determined in a study of CD8+ T cells in alopecia areata. Study summary: Treatment ran 6 to 18 months, with 6 months of follow-up afterward.

Study results and caveats: Among the cells sequenced in scalp samples are also the resident alphabeta T cells of normal skin.

Points on this clone: Its matching antigen is unknown.

It was cDNA, reverse transcribed from extracted RNA, that served as the sequencing template. The data were produced by immunoSEQ multiplex PCR, yet TCRdb's version contains in-frame clones alone and is incomplete. The data show about 180,000 clones, with roughly 65% seen just once and roughly 1.7% held by the top ten. Deletions cut 6 bases from V and 2 bases from J, with 14 bases between. Germline loops: CDR1 SQVTM, CDR2 ANQGSEA. This CDR3 comprises 13 residues. The chain carries TRBV29-1 and TRBJ2-7, with TRBD1 as a possible D gene (5 bases). This receptor was identified in a human donor with alopecia areata. The sequencing here drew on CD4+ T cells sorted from blood, taken at week 0. The CDR3 region has the DNA TGCAGCGTGGGGCTTCGCAGACCCTACGAGCAGTACTTC. It is translated as CSVGLRRPYEQYF.